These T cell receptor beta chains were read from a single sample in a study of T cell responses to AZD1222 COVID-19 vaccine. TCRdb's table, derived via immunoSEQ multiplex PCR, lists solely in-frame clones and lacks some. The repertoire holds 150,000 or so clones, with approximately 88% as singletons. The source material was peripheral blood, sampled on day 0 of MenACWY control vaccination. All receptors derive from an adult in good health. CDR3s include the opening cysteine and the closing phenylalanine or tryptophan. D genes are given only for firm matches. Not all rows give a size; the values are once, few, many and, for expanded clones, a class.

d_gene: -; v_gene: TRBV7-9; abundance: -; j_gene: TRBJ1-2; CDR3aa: CASSAIAGVDYGYTF; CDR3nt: TGTGCCAGCAGCGCAATCGCAGGGGTAGACTATGGCTACACCTTC
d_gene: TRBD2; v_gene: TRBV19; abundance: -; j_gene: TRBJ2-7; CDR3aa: CASSISGRDPYEQYF; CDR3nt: TGTGCCAGTAGTATAAGTGGGAGGGATCCCTACGAGCAGTACTTC
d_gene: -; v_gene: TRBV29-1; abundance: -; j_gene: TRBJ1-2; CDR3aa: CSVTPNRDGYTF; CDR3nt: TGCAGCGTTACTCCCAATCGGGATGGCTACACCTTC
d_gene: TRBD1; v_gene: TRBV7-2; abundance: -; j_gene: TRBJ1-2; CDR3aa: CASSSPGGYGYTF; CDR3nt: TGTGCCAGCAGCTCCCCAGGGGGCTATGGCTACACCTTC
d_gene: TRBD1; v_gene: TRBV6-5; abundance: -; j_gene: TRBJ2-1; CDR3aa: CASRRTGMIDEQFF; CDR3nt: TGTGCCAGCAGGCGGACAGGGATGATCGATGAGCAGTTCTTC
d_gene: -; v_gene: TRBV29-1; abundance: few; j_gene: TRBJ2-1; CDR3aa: CSAVPGLYNEQFF; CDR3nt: TGCAGCGCCGTACCGGGACTTTACAATGAGCAGTTCTTC
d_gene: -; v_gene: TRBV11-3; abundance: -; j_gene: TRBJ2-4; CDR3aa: CASSLRRGQNIQYF; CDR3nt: TGTGCCAGCAGCTTAAGGAGGGGTCAAAACATTCAGTACTTC
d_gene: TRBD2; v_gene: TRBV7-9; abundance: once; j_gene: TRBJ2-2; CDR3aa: CASSQGLAGGNTGELFF; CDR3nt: TGTGCCAGCAGCCAGGGACTAGCGGGAGGGAACACCGGGGAGCTGTTTTTT
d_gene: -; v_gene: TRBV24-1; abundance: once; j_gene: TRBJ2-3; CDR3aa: CATSPAGESNTQYF; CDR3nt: TGTGCCACCAGTCCCGCCGGGGAGTCTAATACGCAGTATTTT
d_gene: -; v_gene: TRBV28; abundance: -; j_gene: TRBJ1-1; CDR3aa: CASSIDYTEAFF; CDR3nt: TGTGCCAGCAGTATAGACTACACTGAAGCTTTCTTT
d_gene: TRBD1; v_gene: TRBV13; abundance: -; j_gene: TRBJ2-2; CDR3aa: CASSFLGQGVTGELFF; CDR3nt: TGTGCCAGCAGCTTCTTGGGACAGGGGGTGACCGGGGAGCTGTTTTTT
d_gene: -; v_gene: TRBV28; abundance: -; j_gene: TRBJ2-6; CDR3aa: CASSSTGPPSGTGANVLTF; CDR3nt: TGTGCCAGCAGTTCAACGGGACCCCCAAGCGGCACTGGGGCCAACGTCCTGACTTTC
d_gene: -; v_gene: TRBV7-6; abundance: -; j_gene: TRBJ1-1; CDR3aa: CASSLGQNTEAFF; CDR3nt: TGTGCCAGCAGCTTAGGACAGAACACTGAAGCTTTCTTT
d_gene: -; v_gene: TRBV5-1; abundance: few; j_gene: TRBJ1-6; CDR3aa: CASSLQTDDNSPLHF; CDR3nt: TGCGCCAGCAGCCTGCAGACAGACGATAATTCACCCCTCCACTTT
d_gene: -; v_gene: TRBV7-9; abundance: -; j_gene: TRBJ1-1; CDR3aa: CASSLVTLGRRQEAFF; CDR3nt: TGTGCCAGCAGCTTAGTAACGCTAGGGAGACGACAGGAGGCTTTCTTT
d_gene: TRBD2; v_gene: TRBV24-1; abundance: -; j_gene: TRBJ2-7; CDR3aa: CATSGTATSGSYEQYF; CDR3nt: TGTGCCACCAGCGGGACAGCGACTAGCGGGAGCTACGAGCAGTACTTC
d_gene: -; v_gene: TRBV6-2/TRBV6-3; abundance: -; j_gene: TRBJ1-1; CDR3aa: CASSQGPGRVTEAFF; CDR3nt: TGTGCCAGCAGTCAGGGACCTGGGCGGGTCACTGAAGCTTTCTTT
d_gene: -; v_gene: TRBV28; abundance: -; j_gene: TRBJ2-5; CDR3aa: CASSFPGQETQYF; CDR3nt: TGTGCCAGCAGTTTCCCAGGACAAGAGACCCAGTACTTC
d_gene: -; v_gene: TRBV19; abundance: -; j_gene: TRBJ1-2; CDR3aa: CASSTPARDLENYGYTF; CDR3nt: TGTGCCAGTAGTACCCCCGCCCGGGACCTAGAGAACTATGGCTACACCTTC
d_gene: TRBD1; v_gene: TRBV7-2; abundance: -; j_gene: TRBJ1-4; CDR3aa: CASSSRTGENEKLFF; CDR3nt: TGTGCCAGCAGCTCCCGGACAGGGGAGAATGAAAAACTGTTTTTT
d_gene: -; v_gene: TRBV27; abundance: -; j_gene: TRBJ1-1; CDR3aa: CASSFDPSRTEAFF; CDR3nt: TGTGCCAGCAGTTTCGACCCCTCCCGGACTGAAGCTTTCTTT
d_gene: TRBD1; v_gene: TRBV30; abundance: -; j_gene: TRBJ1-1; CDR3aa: CAWSRTGDTEAFF; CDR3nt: TGTGCCTGGAGTCGGACAGGGGACACTGAAGCTTTCTTT
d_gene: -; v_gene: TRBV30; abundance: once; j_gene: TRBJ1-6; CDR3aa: CAWRWDGLNSPLHF; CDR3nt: TGTGCCTGGAGATGGGACGGTCTTAATTCACCCCTCCACTTT
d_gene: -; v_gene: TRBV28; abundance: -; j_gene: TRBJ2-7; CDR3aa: CASSLFRGEAYEQYF; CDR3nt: TGTGCCAGCAGTTTATTTAGGGGAGAAGCCTACGAGCAGTACTTC
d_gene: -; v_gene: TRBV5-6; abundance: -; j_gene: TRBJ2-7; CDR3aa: CASSLGWQQYF; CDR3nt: TGTGCCAGCAGCTTGGGGTGGCAGCAGTACTTC
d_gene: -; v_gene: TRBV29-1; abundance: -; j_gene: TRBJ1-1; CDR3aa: CSAGKEPEETEAFF; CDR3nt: TGCAGCGCCGGGAAGGAGCCCGAGGAGACTGAAGCTTTCTTT
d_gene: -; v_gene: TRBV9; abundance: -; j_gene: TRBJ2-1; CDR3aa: CASSATTYNEQFF; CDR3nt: TGTGCCAGCAGCGCGACAACTTACAATGAGCAGTTCTTC
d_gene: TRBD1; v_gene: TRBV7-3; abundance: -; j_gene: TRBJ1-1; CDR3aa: CASSKDRAGNTEAFF; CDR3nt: TGTGCCAGCAGCAAGGACAGGGCGGGCAACACTGAAGCTTTCTTT
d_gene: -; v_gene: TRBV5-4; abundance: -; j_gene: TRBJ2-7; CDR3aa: CASSSGALYEQYF; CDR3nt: TGTGCCAGCAGCTCAGGGGCTCTCTACGAGCAGTACTTC
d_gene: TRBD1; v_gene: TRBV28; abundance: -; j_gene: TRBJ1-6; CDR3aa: CASSHNTIGQGNGSPLHF; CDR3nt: TGTGCCAGCAGTCATAACACGATAGGACAGGGCAACGGCTCACCCCTCCACTTT
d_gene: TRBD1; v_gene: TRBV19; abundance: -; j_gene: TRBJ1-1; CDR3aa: CASSIDLDRGSVTEAFF; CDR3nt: TGTGCCAGTAGTATAGATCTGGACAGGGGGAGTGTTACTGAAGCTTTCTTT
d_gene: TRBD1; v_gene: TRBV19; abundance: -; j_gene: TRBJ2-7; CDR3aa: CASSYRDRGLGEQYF; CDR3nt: TGTGCCAGTAGTTACCGGGACAGGGGCTTAGGGGAGCAGTACTTC
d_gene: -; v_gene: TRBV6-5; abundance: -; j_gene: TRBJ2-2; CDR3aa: CASRMGFSTGELFF; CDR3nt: TGTGCCAGCAGGATGGGCTTTAGCACCGGGGAGCTGTTTTTT
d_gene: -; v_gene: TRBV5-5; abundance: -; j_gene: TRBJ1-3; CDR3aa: CASSLGSRADSGNTIYF; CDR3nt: TGTGCCAGCAGCTTAGGTAGCAGGGCCGATTCTGGAAACACCATATATTTT
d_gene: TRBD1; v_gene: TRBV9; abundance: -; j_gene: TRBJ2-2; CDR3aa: CASSVDRTGVTGELFF; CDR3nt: TGTGCCAGCAGCGTAGATAGGACAGGGGTCACCGGGGAGCTGTTTTTT
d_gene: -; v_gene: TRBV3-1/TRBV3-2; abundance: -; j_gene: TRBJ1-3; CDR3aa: CASGWAGGNTIYF; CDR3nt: TGTGCCAGCGGGTGGGCGGGTGGAAACACCATATATTTT
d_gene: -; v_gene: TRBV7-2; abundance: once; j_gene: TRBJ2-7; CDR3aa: CASSLERNSYEQYF; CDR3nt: TGTGCCAGCAGCTTAGAGAGGAACTCCTACGAGCAGTACTTC
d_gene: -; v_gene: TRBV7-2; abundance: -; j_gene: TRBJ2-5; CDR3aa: CASSSLSPGPKTQYF; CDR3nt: TGTGCCAGCAGCTCTCTATCTCCGGGGCCGAAGACCCAGTACTTC
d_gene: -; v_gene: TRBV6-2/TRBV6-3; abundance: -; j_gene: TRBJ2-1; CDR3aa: CASSQTTSNNEQFF; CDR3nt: TGTGCCAGCAGTCAGACGACATCCAACAATGAGCAGTTCTTC
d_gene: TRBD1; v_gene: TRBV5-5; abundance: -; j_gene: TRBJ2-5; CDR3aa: CASSTTGTGGETQYF; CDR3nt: TGTGCCAGCAGCACCACCGGGACAGGGGGCGAGACCCAGTACTTC
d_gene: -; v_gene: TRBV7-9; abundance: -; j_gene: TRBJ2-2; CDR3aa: CASSPANTGELFF; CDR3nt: TGTGCCAGCAGTCCGGCGAACACCGGGGAGCTGTTTTTT
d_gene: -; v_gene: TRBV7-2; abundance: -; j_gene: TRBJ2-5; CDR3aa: CASSLRSFGQETQYF; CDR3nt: TGTGCCAGCAGCTTAAGGAGTTTTGGTCAAGAGACCCAGTACTTC
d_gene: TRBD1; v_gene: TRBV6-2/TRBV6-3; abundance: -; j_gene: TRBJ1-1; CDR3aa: CASSWGQLNTEAFF; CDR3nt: TGTGCCAGCAGTTGGGGACAGTTGAACACTGAAGCTTTCTTT
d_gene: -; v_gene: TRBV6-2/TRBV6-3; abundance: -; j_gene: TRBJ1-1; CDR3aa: CASSRAKITSTEAFF; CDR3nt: TGTGCCAGCAGCCGCGCGAAAATTACAAGTACTGAAGCTTTCTTT
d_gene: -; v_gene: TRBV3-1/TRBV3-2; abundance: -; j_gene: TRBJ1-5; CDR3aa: CASSAATNQPQHF; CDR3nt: TGTGCCAGCAGCGCGGCCACTAATCAGCCCCAGCATTTT
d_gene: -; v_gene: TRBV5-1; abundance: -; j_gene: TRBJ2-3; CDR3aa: CASSLDLEDTQYF; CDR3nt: TGCGCCAGCAGCCTGGACCTTGAGGATACGCAGTATTTT
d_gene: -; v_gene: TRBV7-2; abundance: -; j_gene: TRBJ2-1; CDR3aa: CASSFLSGSYNEQFF; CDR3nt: TGTGCCAGCAGCTTTTTAAGCGGGTCCTACAATGAGCAGTTCTTC
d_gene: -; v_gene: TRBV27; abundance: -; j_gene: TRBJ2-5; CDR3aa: CASRRAGTQETQYF; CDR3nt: TGTGCCAGCAGGCGCGCGGGGACCCAAGAGACCCAGTACTTC
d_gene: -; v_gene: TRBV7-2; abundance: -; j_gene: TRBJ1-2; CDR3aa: CASSLVGGPANYGYTF; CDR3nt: TGTGCCAGCAGCTTAGTGGGAGGCCCAGCTAACTATGGCTACACCTTC
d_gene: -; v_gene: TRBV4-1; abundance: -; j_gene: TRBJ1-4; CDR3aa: CASSQTGTGEKLFF; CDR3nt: TGCGCCAGCAGCCAAACAGGGACCGGCGAAAAACTGTTTTTT
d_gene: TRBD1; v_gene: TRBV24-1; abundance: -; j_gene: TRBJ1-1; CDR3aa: CATSEQGVAQDTEAFF; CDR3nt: TGTGCCACCAGTGAGCAGGGGGTGGCCCAGGACACTGAAGCTTTCTTT
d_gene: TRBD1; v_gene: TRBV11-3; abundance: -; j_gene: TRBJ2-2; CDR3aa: CASSLVGRRTGVIGELFF; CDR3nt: TGTGCCAGCAGCTTAGTAGGAAGACGGACAGGGGTGATCGGGGAGCTGTTTTTT
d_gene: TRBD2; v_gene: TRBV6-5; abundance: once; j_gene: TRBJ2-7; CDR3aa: CASSYSILAGGNEQYF; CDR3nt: TGTGCCAGCAGTTACTCGATTCTAGCGGGGGGGAACGAGCAGTACTTC
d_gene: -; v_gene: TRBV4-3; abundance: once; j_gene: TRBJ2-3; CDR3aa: CASSQEGRGPDTQYF; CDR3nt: TGCGCCAGCAGCCAAGAGGGCAGGGGCCCAGATACGCAGTATTTT
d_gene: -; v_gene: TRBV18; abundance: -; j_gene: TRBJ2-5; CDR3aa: CASSPPGEETQYF; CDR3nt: TGTGCCAGCTCACCACCCGGAGAAGAGACCCAGTACTTC
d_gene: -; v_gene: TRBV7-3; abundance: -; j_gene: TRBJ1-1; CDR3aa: CASSLRGQYSAAFF; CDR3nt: TGTGCCAGCAGCTTAAGAGGACAGTATTCGGCAGCTTTCTTT
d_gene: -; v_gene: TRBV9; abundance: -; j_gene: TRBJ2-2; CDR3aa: CASSVEVDGTGELFF; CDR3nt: TGTGCCAGCAGCGTAGAGGTGGACGGGACAGGGGAGCTGTTTTTT